Each of the 4 T cell receptor beta chains below was sequenced from the same sample in a study of blood T cell repertoires in COVID-19. Clones were read by immunoSEQ multiplex PCR, and TCRdb kept only the in-frame ones, dropping some. In the table there are about 140,000 clones, about 78% of which are singletons. Source material: peripheral blood. Source of these receptors: a man aged 55-75 years who had recovered from COVID-19.

The chain combines TRBV7-9 with TRBJ2-1; 11 nucleotides match TRBD2. Germline lookup yields CDR1 SEHNR and CDR2 FQNEAQ (reference sequence). Trimming removed 3 bases from V and 8 bases from J; junction bases left unmatched: 9. This CDR3 region has 16 residues. The CDR3 sequence: CASSLRASGGLDEQFF. As DNA, the CDR3 is TGTGCCAGCAGCTTGAGGGCTAGCGGGGGGTTAGATGAGCAGTTCTTC.

This clone was observed a handful of times. V gene TRBV27 combines with J gene TRBJ2-7; D is unresolved. The CDR3 contains 11 residues. Germline CDR1 MNHEY, CDR2 SMNVEV (reference sequence). Trimming shortened V by 4 bases and J by 2 bases, and 3 bases separated the two germline ends. CDR3 sequence: CASSSPYEQYF. The CDR3, as DNA: TGTGCCAGCAGTTCTCCCTACGAGCAGTACTTC.

The chain employs TRBV19 and TRBJ1-6; unclear D gene. Germline loops: CDR1 LNHDA, CDR2 SQIVND (reference sequence). This CDR3 spans 14 amino acids. Trimming took 2 bases from V and 6 from J, leaving 8 bases between them. The CDR3 region has the DNA TGTGCCAGTAGTATAAGAGCGCGTAATTCACCCCTCCACTTT. As protein: CASSIRARNSPLHF.

This clone has only a few counts. This chain connects TRBV27 to TRBJ2-7; a possible D gene is TRBD1 (7 bases). Trimming took off 4 bases at V and 0 bases at J, with 10 bases between the two ends. Germline assignment: CDR1 MNHEY and CDR2 SMNVEV (reference sequence). The CDR3 is 14 residues long. CDR3 coding DNA: TGTGCCAGCAGTTCGGGGGACAGCTCCTACGAGCAGTACTTC. Translated, it gives CASSSGDSSYEQYF.